This T cell receptor beta chain emerged from a study of T cells after yellow fever vaccination. Findings of the study overall: Practically every clonotype that responded to the vaccine could not be detected in sorted memory subsets on day 0. In post-booster samples, most primary-vaccination clones reappeared (roughly 96% CD4, roughly 88% CD8).

TCRdb itself ran the 5' RACE reads through MiXCR, one entry per CDR3 protein. Of 15,000 or so distinct CDR3 sequences listed, 7.3% are singletons. The CDR3 consists of 11 residues. Looked up from germline, CDR1 is LGHDT and CDR2 is YNNKEL (reference sequence). Trimming removed 6 bases from V and 5 bases from J, with 7 bases in between. This clonotype occurred many times. The receptor's source is a man between 18 and 29 years old who received the YFV17D yellow fever vaccine. This material consisted of PBMCs, either bulk or a sorted T-cell subset (CD4+, CD8+, memory, or dextramer-sorted; not recorded which), taken on the day of the yellow fever booster vaccination. The chain uses TRBV3-1 and TRBJ2-5; D not certain. The CDR3 here is CASRLLETQYF. As DNA, the CDR3 is TGTGCCAGCAGACTCCTCGAGACCCAGTACTTC.